These 27 T cell receptor beta chains were all obtained from the same sample, sequenced in a study of blood T cell repertoires in COVID-19. Clones were sequenced by immunoSEQ multiplex PCR, and TCRdb holds only the in-frame ones, with some missing. This table has approximately 280,000 clones, approximately 83% appearing once. The source material was peripheral blood. The origin of the receptors is a woman in her 30s who had recovered from COVID-19.

The V call is TRBV7-2, the J call TRBJ2-3, with 13 bases matching TRBD2. V shed 3 bases, J shed 6 bases, and the junction held 6 bases outside the gene matches. Germline V CDR1 and CDR2: SGHTA, FQGNSA. The CDR3 contains 16 residues. The CDR3 nucleotides are TGTGCCAGCAGCTTGTGGACTAGCGGGAGTCGGGATACGCAGTATTTT. It encodes CASSLWTSGSRDTQYF.

This clone was seen only once. The chain joins TRBV6-4 to TRBJ2-6; 7 nucleotides match TRBD1. CDR1 and CDR2 from the germline V gene are MRHNA and SNTAGT. This CDR3 contains 14 residues. Unmatched junction bases numbered 4, after V lost 3 bases and J lost 8 bases. CDR3 sequence: CASSEQGQTNVLTF. CDR3 DNA sequence: TGTGCCAGCAGTGAACAGGGACAGACCAACGTCCTGACTTTC.

This clone was recorded only once. The chain links TRBV13 to TRBJ2-3, with 7 positions matching TRBD1. Germline CDR1 PRHDT, CDR2 FYEKMQ (reference sequence). V lost 2 bases and J lost 5; bases outside the gene matches: 7. The CDR3 extends over 15 amino acids. This CDR3 is CASSLSVQGVDTQYF. CDR3 DNA: TGTGCCAGCAGCTTATCTGTCCAGGGGGTAGATACGCAGTATTTT.

In its sample, this clone was seen once. This chain connects TRBV18 to TRBJ2-1, with a weak D call TRBD2 (5 bases). Germline lookup yields CDR1 KGHSH and CDR2 LQKENI. V gave up 2 bases and J gave up 6 bases, with 8 bases separating them. The CDR3 contains 13 residues. CDR3 nucleotides: TGTGCCAGCTCACCATGGACTGTCAATGAGCAGTTCTTC. It codes for CASSPWTVNEQFF.

This chain connects TRBV5-4 to TRBJ2-7; D is unresolved. The CDR3 is made up of 12 amino acids. Per the germline V gene, CDR1 is SGHNT and CDR2 is YYREEE (reference sequence). V shed 5 bases and J shed 5 bases, with 11 bases lying between them. Here the CDR3 DNA reads TGTGCCAGCAGGCTCGAGTCGGACGAGCAGTACTTC. Translated, it gives CASRLESDEQYF.

V usage is TRBV9 and J usage is TRBJ2-1; weak D call: TRBD2 (6 bases). V was trimmed by 3 bases and J by 9 bases, leaving 19 bases between them. Looked up from germline, CDR1 is SGDLS and CDR2 is YYNGEE. The CDR3 contains 15 residues. Written as DNA, the CDR3 is TGTGCCAGCAGCGCAATCGCGTCGGGAGTCGGTGAGCAGTTCTTC. This encodes CASSAIASGVGEQFF.

This clone appeared a few times. V usage is TRBV21-1 and J usage is TRBJ2-6; the table calls TRBD1, which could not be checked here. TRBV21-1 is annotated as a pseudogene. The CDR3 runs to 18 residues. This CDR3 reads CASSKSRGGAHGANVLTF. The CDR3 DNA reads TGTGCCAGCAGCAAGAGTAGGGGTGGAGCCCATGGGGCCAACGTCCTGACTTTC.

To note about this clone: Compared with germline, one end of the junction differs, possibly owing to a read error. In nucleotides, the CDR3 is TGTGCCAGCAGTTACGGGGGGAACGCTGAAGCTTTCTTT. This translates into CASSYGGNAEAFF. The chain uses TRBV6-2 or TRBV6-3 and TRBJ1-1; maybe TRBD1 (5 bases). The length of the CDR3 is 13 residues. CDR1 and CDR2 (germline): MNHEY, SVGEGT.

This clone occurred a few times. The V gene is TRBV5-6, the J gene TRBJ1-1; 12 nucleotides align to TRBD1. The trim removed 3 bases at V and 4 bases at J, leaving 7 bases unmatched. The CDR3 runs to 16 residues. Germline V gene sequence: CDR1 SGHDT, CDR2 YYEEEE. CDR3 sequence reads: CASSSGTGGLGTEAFF. CDR3 in DNA: TGTGCCAGCAGCTCCGGGACAGGGGGCTTAGGCACTGAAGCTTTCTTT. Together with reference TRBV5-6 and TRBJ1-1, the CDR3 gives the full variable domain: DAGVTQSPTHLIKTRGQQVTLRCSPKSGHDTVSWYQQALGQGPQFIFQYYEEEERQRGNFPDRFSGHQFPNYSSELNVNALLLGDSALYLCASSSGTGGLGTEAFFGQGTRLTVV.

V is TRBV3-1 (or the pseudogene TRBV3-2) and J is TRBJ2-5, with D tentatively TRBD1 (5 bases). Trimming stripped 4 bases from V and 5 bases from J, with 20 bases between. The CDR3 length is 16 residues. The germline V gene has CDR1 LGHDT and CDR2 YNNKEL (reference sequence). The CDR3 loop is CASSPSDEGAWETQYF. CDR3 coding DNA: TGTGCCAGCAGCCCATCCGATGAAGGGGCCTGGGAGACCCAGTACTTC.

The rearrangement uses TRBV9 and TRBJ1-1; 8 bases agree with TRBD1. Germline V gives CDR1 SGDLS, CDR2 YYNGEE. The CDR3 is made up of 18 amino acids. V gave up 0 bases and J gave up 0 bases; unmatched junction bases: 10. Written as DNA, the CDR3 is TGTGCCAGCAGCGTAGAACAGGGGGGATTTGGGATGAACACTGAAGCTTTCTTT. Its protein is CASSVEQGGFGMNTEAFF.

The chain carries TRBV28 and TRBJ2-1; TRBD1 aligns across 7 bases. The CDR3 covers 14 residues. Germline V gene sequence: CDR1 MDHEN, CDR2 SYDVKM. V dropped 8 bases and J dropped 4; count of bases not matched to a gene: 8. CDR3: CASGPGQVYNEQFF. Here the CDR3 DNA reads TGTGCCAGCGGTCCAGGACAGGTGTACAATGAGCAGTTCTTC.

The CDR3 DNA reads TGTGCCAGCAGTTTACTGTGGGGCCCCAACTACGAGCAGTACTTC. It translates to CASSLLWGPNYEQYF. V gene TRBV27 combines with J gene TRBJ2-7, with D maybe TRBD1 (5 bases). Trimming removed 2 bases at V and 3 bases at J, with 14 bases between. The germline gives CDR1 MNHEY, CDR2 SMNVEV (reference sequence). The CDR3 spans 15 residues.

This chain joins TRBV5-4 and TRBJ1-2; 10 bases are shared with TRBD1. V lost 5 bases to trimming and J lost 4 bases; unmatched junction nucleotides: 5. Germline V gene lookup returns CDR1 SGHNT and CDR2 YYREEE (reference sequence). The CDR3 loop spans 14 amino acids. CDR3 nucleotides: TGTGCCAGCAGTCGGGACAGGGGCCCCTATGGCTACACCTTC. Protein sequence: CASSRDRGPYGYTF.

This chain connects TRBV9 to TRBJ1-2; D is uncertain. Germline V gene data show CDR1 as SGDLS and CDR2 as YYNGEE. The CDR3 loop spans 17 amino acids. Trimming shortened V by 4 bases and J by 3 bases, and 22 bases separated the two germline ends. The CDR3: CASSRFEQTPGDYGYTF. DNA for the CDR3: TGTGCCAGCAGCCGATTTGAACAGACCCCCGGCGACTATGGCTACACCTTC.

The V gene is TRBV4-1, the J gene TRBJ1-1; D is uncertain. This CDR3 is built from 13 residues. V lost 1 base, J lost 13 bases, and 16 bases lay in between. The germline V gene has CDR1 MGHRA and CDR2 YSYEKL. The CDR3 coding sequence is TGCGCCAGCAGCCAAGCTGCGGAGTCCCGAGGTTTCTTT. Amino acid sequence: CASSQAAESRGFF.

This chain connects TRBV3-1 (or the pseudogene TRBV3-2) to TRBJ2-5; the D gene is possibly TRBD2 (7 bases). V lost 2 bases and J lost 5, with 15 bases in between. Germline CDR1 is LGHDT and CDR2 is YNNKEL (reference sequence). The CDR3 totals 15 residues. The chain's CDR3 is CASSQPGGAGETQYF. The DNA of the CDR3 is TGTGCCAGCAGCCAACCGGGGGGCGCGGGGGAGACCCAGTACTTC.

The CDR3 nucleotides read TGTGCCTGGAGTACACCGGACAGTCCACTGCAGGACTATGGCTACACCTTC. Translated, it gives CAWSTPDSPLQDYGYTF. This chain joins TRBV30 and TRBJ1-2; D might be TRBD1 (6 bases). With 2 bases removed from V and 3 bases from J, the gap between germline ends came to 22 bases. The CDR3 is made up of 17 amino acids. The germline gives CDR1 GTSNPN, CDR2 SVGIG (reference sequence).

V gene TRBV13 combines with J gene TRBJ2-3; 9 bases are shared with TRBD2. V lost 5 bases to trimming and J lost 5 bases; unmatched junction nucleotides: 8. The length of the CDR3 is 15 residues. Per germline, CDR1 PRHDT and CDR2 FYEKMQ (reference sequence). The CDR3 bases are TGTGCCAGCAGCGTGCGGGGGGGCCGCCAAGATACGCAGTATTTT. Translated: CASSVRGGRQDTQYF.

The chain employs TRBV9 and TRBJ1-4; D is unresolved. V lost 0 bases, J lost 8 bases, and 5 bases lay in between. This CDR3 has 12 residues. CDR1 SGDLS and CDR2 YYNGEE come from the germline V gene. As DNA, the CDR3 is TGTGCCAGCAGCGTAGATCTCGAAAAACTGTTTTTT. Translation gives CASSVDLEKLFF. The full variable domain, with the rest looked up from reference TRBV9 and TRBJ1-4, is DSGVTQTPKHLITATGQRVTLRCSPRSGDLSVYWYQQSLDQGLQFLIQYYNGEERAKGNILERFSAQQFPDLHSELNLSSLELGDSALYFCASSVDLEKLFFGSGTQLSVL.

The rearrangement links TRBV6-1 to TRBJ2-4; 10 bases are shared with TRBD2. The V and J ends lost 2 bases and 0 bases, in that order; junction bases with no gene match: 19. There are 22 residues in the CDR3. Germline CDR1 MNHNS, CDR2 SASEGT. Here the CDR3 reads CASSEPRVASGGLLLAKNIQYF. Here the CDR3 DNA reads TGTGCCAGCAGTGAACCAAGGGTGGCTAGCGGGGGCTTACTACTAGCCAAAAACATTCAGTACTTC.

As concerns this clone: The germline gene is not matched at one end of the junction; a read error may be the cause. The CDR3 spells CARSGGGQGRQPQHF. In DNA, the CDR3 is TGCGCCCGCAGCGGGGGGGGACAGGGACGTCAGCCCCAGCATTTT. V is TRBV5-1 and J is TRBJ1-5; 9 positions match TRBD1. CDR1 is SGHRS and CDR2 is YFSETQ in the germline V gene. The CDR3 covers 15 residues. The full variable domain, with the rest looked up from reference TRBV5-1 and TRBJ1-5, is KAGVTQTPRYLIKTRGQQVTLSCSPISGHRSVSWYQQTPGQGLQFLFEYFSETQRNKGNFPGRFSGRQFSNSRSEMNVSTLELGDSALYLCARSGGGQGRQPQHFGDGTRLSIL.

The chain uses TRBV10-3 and TRBJ1-1; no reliable D call. Trimming took 3 bases from V and 4 from J, leaving 9 bases between them. This CDR3 comprises 13 residues. Germline lookup yields CDR1 ENHRY and CDR2 SYGVKD. Here the CDR3 reads CAISDQRGTEAFF. CDR3 DNA: TGTGCCATCAGTGACCAGCGAGGCACTGAAGCTTTCTTT.

CDR3 sequence (DNA): TGTGCCAGCAGCCTCGACTTAACAGGGAGACTGGGCCCTTTATCTCGCTACACCTTC. This encodes CASSLDLTGRLGPLSRYTF. The gene calls are TRBV11-2 and TRBJ1-2, with a possible D match to TRBD1 (6 bases). The CDR3 consists of 19 residues. The V end lost 5 bases, the J end lost 9 bases, and 34 bases lay between the germline ends. The germline CDR1 and CDR2 sequences are SGHAT and FQNNGV.

The chain uses TRBV3-1 (or the pseudogene TRBV3-2) and TRBJ2-5, with 8 bases identical to TRBD1. The junction had 5 bases not matched to a gene; V was cut back by 1 base and J by 1 base. The CDR3 has 16 amino acids. CDR1 is LGHDT and CDR2 is YNNKEL in the germline V gene (reference sequence). CDR3 coding DNA: TGTGCCAGCAGCCAAGGACTCGGGACAGGCCAAGAGACCCAGTACTTC. Protein sequence: CASSQGLGTGQETQYF.

The V gene is TRBV5-1, the J gene TRBJ1-1, with 9 nucleotides matching TRBD1. CDR3 size: 18 residues. Germline CDR1 reads SGHRS; CDR2 reads YFSETQ. V trimming: 2 bases; J trimming: 3 bases; junction bases outside the gene matches: 14. The CDR3 bases are TGCGCCAGCAGCTTATCGGGACAGGGAAGAGTTAGGTACACTGAAGCTTTCTTT. Translating gives CASSLSGQGRVRYTEAFF.

The chain employs TRBV30 and TRBJ1-4; 7 bases agree with TRBD1. The CDR3 covers 14 residues. Trimming at V came to 4 bases and at J to 7 bases, leaving 9 bases not matched to a gene. Germline values: CDR1 GTSNPN, CDR2 SVGIG (reference sequence). The chain's CDR3 is CAWTMGQLGEKLFF. The CDR3 nucleotides read TGTGCCTGGACCATGGGACAGTTGGGTGAAAAACTGTTTTTT. The full variable domain, its missing parts supplied by reference TRBV30 and TRBJ1-4, is SQTIHQWPATLVQPVGSPLSLECTVEGTSNPNLYWYRQAAGRGLQLLFYSVGIGQISSEVPQNLSASRPQDRQFILSSKKLLLSDSGFYLCAWTMGQLGEKLFFGSGTQLSVL.